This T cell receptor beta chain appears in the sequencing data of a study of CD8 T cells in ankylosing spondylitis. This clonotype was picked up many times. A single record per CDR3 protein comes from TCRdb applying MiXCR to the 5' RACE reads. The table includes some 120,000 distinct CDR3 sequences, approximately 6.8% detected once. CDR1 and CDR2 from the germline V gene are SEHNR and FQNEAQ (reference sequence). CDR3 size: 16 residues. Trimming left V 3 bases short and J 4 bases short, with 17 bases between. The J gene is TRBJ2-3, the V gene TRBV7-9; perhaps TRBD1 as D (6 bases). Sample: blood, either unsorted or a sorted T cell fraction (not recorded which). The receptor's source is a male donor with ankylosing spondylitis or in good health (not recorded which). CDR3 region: CASSFPDQGFPDTQYF. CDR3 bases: TGTGCCAGCAGCTTTCCCGACCAGGGGTTTCCAGATACGCAGTATTTT.